A single sample is the source of the 11 T cell receptor beta chains below, sequenced in a study of memory CD4+ T cells and cytomegalovirus serostatus. The sort gate was single viable CD3+CD4+CD8-CD45RO+ cells for memory CD4+ T cells. The repertoire was sequenced with immunoSEQ multiplex PCR; TCRdb's copy has only in-frame clones and lacks some. This sample carries 60,000 to 70,000 clones, 76% of them seen once, and the ten largest clones take approximately 4.5%. Sequenced input: memory CD4+ T cells from blood. The receptors shown here come from an adult in good health and CMV-seropositive.

The genes are TRBV10-2 and TRBJ1-1; D is possibly TRBD1 (6 bases). CDR1 and CDR2 from the germline V gene are WSHSY and SAAADI. V lost 6 bases and J lost 5, with 13 bases in between. The CDR3 sequence is 13 residues long. In DNA, the CDR3 is TGCGCCAGCAGCGGGGGGCTAGGTACTGAAGCTTTCTTT. As protein: CASSGGLGTEAFF.

This chain links TRBV7-9 with TRBJ2-3; 9 nucleotides agree with TRBD1. Per germline, CDR1 SEHNR and CDR2 FQNEAQ (reference sequence). The CDR3 runs to 15 residues. The junction had 9 bases not matched to a gene; V was cut back by 5 bases and J by 6 bases. The CDR3 coding sequence is TGTGCCAGCAGCCCACGGGACAGGGATGGCGATACGCAGTATTTT. Encoded protein: CASSPRDRDGDTQYF.

The CDR3 is CASSLDPTASGNTIYF. DNA for the CDR3: TGTGCCAGCAGCTTGGACCCGACAGCATCTGGAAACACCATATATTTT. V gene TRBV5-5 combines with J gene TRBJ1-3, with D possibly matching TRBD1 (5 bases). This CDR3 contains 16 residues. Per germline, CDR1 SGHKS and CDR2 YYEKEE (reference sequence). V dropped 0 bases and J dropped 1 base, with 11 bases sitting between them.

The chain is built from TRBV11-2 and TRBJ2-3; 8 nucleotides match TRBD2. The CDR3 consists of 16 residues. The V segment lost 1 base and the J segment 8 bases; nucleotides outside the gene matches: 11. Germline V gives CDR1 SGHAT, CDR2 FQNNGV. The CDR3 DNA is TGTGCCAGCAGCTTAGGGTCGGGGGGGGAATATGCTACGCAGTATTTT. It yields the protein CASSLGSGGEYATQYF.

This clone was counted between two and nine times. The chain has TRBV2 and TRBJ2-3; TRBD1 matches 10 bases. CDR3 length equals 15 residues. Per the germline V gene, CDR1 is SNHLY and CDR2 is FYNNEI. V dropped 6 bases and J dropped 3; count of bases not matched to a gene: 6. CDR3 sequence (DNA): TGTGCCAGCAGCGCACGGGACAGGGGTACAGATACGCAGTATTTT. Translated: CASSARDRGTDTQYF.

In DNA form, the CDR3 reads TGTGCCAGCAGTCGGACTACCTCCCCAGATACGCAGTATTTT. As protein: CASSRTTSPDTQYF. This chain joins TRBV6-6 and TRBJ2-3, with D tentatively TRBD2 (6 bases). Per the germline V gene, CDR1 is MNHNY and CDR2 is SVGAGI (reference sequence). The ends were cut back, 5 bases at V and 4 bases at J, with 13 bases in the middle. There are 14 residues in the CDR3.

The rearrangement links TRBV19 to TRBJ2-7; TRBD1 aligns across 11 bases. With 4 bases clipped from V and 6 bases from J, the junction kept 2 bases outside the gene matches. Germline values: CDR1 LNHDA, CDR2 SQIVND (reference sequence). The CDR3 is 13 amino acids. DNA for the CDR3: TGTGCCAGTAGTAGGACAGGGGGCTCCGAGCAGTACTTC. Translated, it gives CASSRTGGSEQYF. The full variable domain, with the rest looked up from reference TRBV19 and TRBJ2-7, is DGGITQSPKYLFRKEGQNVTLSCEQNLNHDAMYWYRQDPGQGLRLIYYSQIVNDFQKGDIAEGYSVSREKKESFPLTVTSAQKNPTAFYLCASSRTGGSEQYFGPGTRLTVT.

This chain connects TRBV7-9 to TRBJ2-1; D unclear. Germline assignment: CDR1 SEHNR and CDR2 FQNEAQ (reference sequence). The CDR3 runs to 14 residues. With 5 bases removed from V and 8 bases from J, the gap between germline ends came to 16 bases. The CDR3: CASSLKGDSHEQFF. For the CDR3, the DNA is TGTGCCAGCAGCCTAAAGGGTGATTCGCATGAGCAGTTCTTC.

The rearrangement links TRBV4-3 to TRBJ2-3, with no clear D. The CDR3 runs 12 residues. V was clipped by 0 bases and J by 7 bases, with 5 bases between them. Germline V lookup: CDR1 LGHNA, CDR2 YSLEER. The CDR3 DNA is TGCGCCAGCAGCCAAGACCGAAATACGCAGTATTTT. It yields the protein CASSQDRNTQYF.

The chain combines TRBV25-1 with TRBJ2-7, with D perhaps matching TRBD1 (6 bases). The CDR3 is 12 amino acids. Trimming removed 6 bases at V and 5 bases at J, with 11 bases between. The V gene's germline CDR1 is MGHDK and CDR2 SYGVNS. The CDR3 sequence: CASSRGLDEQYF. The CDR3 nucleotides are TGTGCCAGCAGCAGGGGTCTAGACGAGCAGTACTTC.

The V and J genes are TRBV28 and TRBJ2-3; no definite D call. Germline V gene sequence: CDR1 MDHEN, CDR2 SYDVKM. This CDR3 is 14 amino acids long. The CDR3 is CASYTGGTTDTQYF. The CDR3 nucleotides are TGTGCGTCATATACGGGCGGTACCACAGATACGCAGTATTTT.